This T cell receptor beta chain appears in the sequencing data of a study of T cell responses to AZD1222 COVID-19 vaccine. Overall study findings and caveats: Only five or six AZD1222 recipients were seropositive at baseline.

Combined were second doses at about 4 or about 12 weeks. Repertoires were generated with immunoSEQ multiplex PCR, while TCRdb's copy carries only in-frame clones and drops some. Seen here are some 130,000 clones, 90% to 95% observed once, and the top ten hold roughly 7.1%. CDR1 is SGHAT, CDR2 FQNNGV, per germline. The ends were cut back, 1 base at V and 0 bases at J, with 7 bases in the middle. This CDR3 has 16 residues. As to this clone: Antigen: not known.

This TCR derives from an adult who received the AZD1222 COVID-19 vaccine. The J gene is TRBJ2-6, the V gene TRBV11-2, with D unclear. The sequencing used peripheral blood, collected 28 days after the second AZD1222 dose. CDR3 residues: CASSLGMISGANVLTF. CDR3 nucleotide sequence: TGTGCCAGCAGCTTAGGAATGATCTCTGGGGCCAACGTCCTGACTTTC.